This passage covers 6 T cell receptor beta chains from one sample sequenced in a study of T cell changes during pregnancy in multiple sclerosis. Generated by immunoSEQ multiplex PCR, the TCRdb table keeps only in-frame clones and is missing some. In the table there are roughly 50,000 clones, around 92% of which are singletons. This material consisted of CD4+ T cells from peripheral blood mononuclear cells, taken in the third trimester of pregnancy. The receptors were sampled from a female donor with multiple sclerosis, enrolled in a pregnancy study.

The chain joins TRBV11-3 to TRBJ2-3; maybe TRBD2 (6 bases). The germline gives CDR1 SGHNT, CDR2 YENEEA. This CDR3 is 15 amino acids long. The V and J ends lost 3 bases and 2 bases respectively, with 12 bases between them. The CDR3 coding sequence is TGTGCCAGCAGCTTCACTAGCCTCATCACAGATACGCAGTATTTT. Protein sequence: CASSFTSLITDTQYF.

The chain has TRBV6-5 and TRBJ2-1, with D uncertain. The CDR3 consists of 14 residues. Trimming left V 4 bases short and J 6 bases short, with 13 bases between. Germline V lookup: CDR1 MNHEY, CDR2 SVGAGI. CDR3 loop: CASSSSLVINEQFF. As DNA, the CDR3 is TGTGCCAGCAGTTCCTCCCTAGTCATCAATGAGCAGTTCTTC.

The chain joins TRBV6-1 to TRBJ2-1; TRBD1 is a possible D gene (6 bases). The V end was cut by 2 bases, the J end by 1 base, with 9 bases between. The CDR3 consists of 15 residues. Germline loops: CDR1 MNHNS, CDR2 SASEGT. The CDR3 coding sequence is TGTGCCAGCAGTGAACCCGGACAGTCCTACAATGAGCAGTTCTTC. Translation: CASSEPGQSYNEQFF.

Here the CDR3 DNA reads TGCGCCAGCAGCCGAGGGGGGGGGCAGAACACTGAAGCTTTCTTT. Its protein product is CASSRGGGQNTEAFF. The chain carries TRBV4-3 and TRBJ1-1; maybe TRBD1 (6 bases). The CDR3 has 15 residues. Trimming took 4 bases from V and 1 from J, leaving 13 bases between them. Looked up from germline, CDR1 is LGHNA and CDR2 is YSLEER.

This chain connects TRBV10-2 to TRBJ2-2, with 11 bases lining up with TRBD2. V shed 3 bases, J shed 2 bases, and the junction held 2 bases outside the gene matches. CDR3 length equals 16 residues. The V gene's germline CDR1 is WSHSY and CDR2 SAAADI. CDR3 loop: CASSELAGVNTGELFF. The CDR3 bases are TGCGCCAGCAGTGAACTAGCGGGAGTAAACACCGGGGAGCTGTTTTTT.

The chain couples TRBV28 to TRBJ1-2; tentatively, D is TRBD1 (5 bases). Germline V CDR1 and CDR2: MDHEN, SYDVKM. Trimming stripped 2 bases from V and 14 bases from J, with 21 bases between. The CDR3 totals 14 residues. The CDR3 sequence is CASSLTGGVQAETF. Here the CDR3 DNA reads TGTGCCAGCAGTTTAACCGGGGGGGTACAGGCGGAAACCTTC.